The 6 T cell receptor beta chains presented below share a single source sample, sequenced in a study of cytomegalovirus exposure and HLA in healthy donors. The PCR used 60 Vbeta and 13 Jbeta primers. Generated by immunoSEQ multiplex PCR, the TCRdb table keeps only in-frame clones and is missing some. The sample lists some 130,000 clones, around 77% occurring once. The sample comprised PBMCs. All receptors derive from a man younger than 30 in good health and CMV-seronegative.

This chain connects TRBV6-1 to TRBJ1-1; D is perhaps TRBD1 (6 bases). Trimming took off 6 bases at V and 2 bases at J, with 13 bases between the two ends. Germline-derived CDR1 and CDR2 are MNHNS and SASEGT. CDR3 length equals 14 residues. The CDR3 DNA reads as TGTGCCAGCAGAGCCGGGACACCCAACACTGAAGCTTTCTTT. Protein product: CASRAGTPNTEAFF.

This clone was counted a single time. This chain links TRBV11-2 with TRBJ2-7; TRBD2 is a possible D gene (7 bases). Trimming left V 9 bases short and J 5 bases short, with 17 bases between. Germline CDR1 SGHAT, CDR2 FQNNGV. The length of the CDR3 is 13 residues. The CDR3, as DNA: TGTGCCAGTAGCCCGAACGGGGGGCACGAGCAGTACTTC. It codes for CASSPNGGHEQYF.

This clone was seen more than once but under ten times. The gene calls are TRBV7-2 and TRBJ2-2; 13 bases align to TRBD2. This CDR3 region has 18 residues. CDR1 and CDR2 (germline): SGHTA, FQGNSA. J gave up 4 bases and V 1 base, and 6 bases lay outside the gene matches. The CDR3 DNA reads TGTGCCAGCAGCTTAGGGACTAGCGGGGGACTGGCCACCGGGGAGCTGTTTTTT. This encodes CASSLGTSGGLATGELFF.

The rearrangement links TRBV13 to TRBJ1-6; tentative D call: TRBD1 (5 bases). CDR1 and CDR2 from the germline V gene are PRHDT and FYEKMQ (reference sequence). Trimming cost V 0 bases and J 2 bases, with 8 bases left between them. CDR3 length: 16 amino acids. The DNA for the CDR3 is TGTGCCAGCAGCTTAGGACAGGCTGCCTATAATTCACCCCTCCACTTT. Amino acids: CASSLGQAAYNSPLHF.

This clone has only a few counts. V and J are TRBV5-1 and TRBJ1-2; 7 bases align to TRBD1. The CDR3 has 14 residues. Trimming took 4 bases from V and 2 from J; bases not matched to a gene: 5. Germline V gene lookup returns CDR1 SGHRS and CDR2 YFSETQ. In nucleotides, the CDR3 is TGCGCCAGCAGCCCTAGGGACAGCAACTATGGCTACACCTTC. This sequence encodes CASSPRDSNYGYTF.

This chain joins TRBV6-5 and TRBJ1-6; 9 nucleotides align to TRBD1. The V gene end was trimmed by 7 bases and the J gene end by 7 bases; junction bases not matched to a gene: 5. This CDR3 is 14 amino acids long. CDR1 is MNHEY and CDR2 is SVGAGI in the germline V gene. This chain's CDR3 is CASTSGTGNSPLHF. The DNA of the CDR3 is TGTGCCAGCACCTCCGGGACAGGGAATTCACCCCTCCACTTT.